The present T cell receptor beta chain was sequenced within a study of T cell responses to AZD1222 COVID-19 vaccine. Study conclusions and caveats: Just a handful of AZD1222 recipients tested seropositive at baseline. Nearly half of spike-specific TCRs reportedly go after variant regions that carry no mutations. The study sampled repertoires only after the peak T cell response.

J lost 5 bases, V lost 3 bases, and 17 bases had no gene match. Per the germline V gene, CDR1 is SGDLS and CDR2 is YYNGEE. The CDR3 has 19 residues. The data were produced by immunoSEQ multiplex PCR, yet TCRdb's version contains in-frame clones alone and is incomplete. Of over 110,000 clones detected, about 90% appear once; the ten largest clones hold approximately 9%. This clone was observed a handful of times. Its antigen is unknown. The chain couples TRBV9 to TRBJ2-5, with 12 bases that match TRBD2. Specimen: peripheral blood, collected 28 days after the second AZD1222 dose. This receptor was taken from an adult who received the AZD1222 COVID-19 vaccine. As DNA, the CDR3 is TGTGCCAGCAGCGGGGACAGTGGGACTAGCGGGTCCTTGGGGGAGACCCAGTACTTC. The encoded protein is CASSGDSGTSGSLGETQYF. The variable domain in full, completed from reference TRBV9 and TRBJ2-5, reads DSGVTQTPKHLITATGQRVTLRCSPRSGDLSVYWYQQSLDQGLQFLIQYYNGEERAKGNILERFSAQQFPDLHSELNLSSLELGDSALYFCASSGDSGTSGSLGETQYFGPGTRLLVL.